This TCR beta chain was captured in a study of T-cell memory formation after mild COVID-19. Study results and caveats: Pre-infection memory carried some responding clones, suggesting that cross-reactive memory joined.

A note on this clonotype: Its antigen is unidentified.

V lost 4 bases to trimming and J lost 2 bases; unmatched junction nucleotides: 9. The CDR3 is 16 amino acids. Germline CDR1 SGHTA, CDR2 FQGNSA. TCRdb analysed the 5' RACE reads with MiXCR anew, one entry per CDR3 protein. In the table there are approximately 300,000 distinct CDR3 sequences, just under 20% of which are singletons. This chain connects TRBV7-2 to TRBJ2-3; 7 nucleotides match TRBD2. This receptor was identified in a man younger than 35 who had mild COVID-19 (a few samples of this study predate the infection). Cell type and time point are not known. The specimen sequenced was PBMCs or a T cell subset sorted from them (not recorded which). The CDR3 coding sequence is TGTGCCAGCAGCTCGGAGCGGGGCCACTTCACAGATACGCAGTATTTT. It yields the protein CASSSERGHFTDTQYF.